Listed below are T cell receptor beta chains from one sample, sequenced in a study of cytomegalovirus exposure and HLA in healthy donors. Sequencing was performed with immunoSEQ multiplex PCR; in TCRdb, only in-frame clones are kept and a portion is missing. The sample yields around 91,000 clones, around 80% seen once. Input material: PBMCs. These TCRs come from a male donor in good health and CMV-seropositive. The CDR3 runs from the conserved cysteine through the conserved F or W. Each record gives: J gene, CDR3 length, clone size, D gene, V gene, CDR3 protein, CDR3 DNA. The D gene is left open where the match is weak. Only part of the rows carry a size: once, few, many, or a class if the clone is expanded.

J: TRBJ2-1; length: 20; size: -; D: TRBD2; V: TRBV13; CDR3: CASSRYLRTSGRGTYNEQFF; DNA: TGTGCCAGCAGCAGATACCTCAGGACTAGCGGGAGGGGTACCTACAATGAGCAGTTCTTC
J: TRBJ1-2; length: 13; size: -; D: TRBD1; V: TRBV19; CDR3: CASSRDRDYGYTF; DNA: TGTGCCAGTAGCCGGGACAGGGACTATGGCTACACCTTC
J: TRBJ1-1; length: 14; size: -; D: TRBD1; V: TRBV7-9; CDR3: CASSWGQGNTEAFF; DNA: TGTGCCAGCAGCTGGGGACAGGGAAACACTGAAGCTTTCTTT
J: TRBJ2-3; length: 17; size: -; D: TRBD2; V: TRBV4-1; CDR3: CASSQERGAGGLDTQYF; DNA: TGCGCCAGCAGCCAAGAGAGGGGAGCGGGAGGACTGGATACGCAGTATTTT
J: TRBJ2-7; length: 14; size: -; D: -; V: TRBV10-3; CDR3: CAISGAGYLYEQYF; DNA: TGTGCCATCAGTGGTGCAGGGTATCTTTACGAGCAGTACTTC
J: TRBJ2-7; length: 14; size: -; D: TRBD2; V: TRBV6-5; CDR3: CASSSPGRGYEQYF; DNA: TGTGCCAGCAGTTCCCCCGGGAGGGGCTACGAGCAGTACTTC
J: TRBJ1-2; length: 14; size: many; D: TRBD1; V: TRBV6-5; CDR3: CASRPDRGLYGYTF; DNA: TGTGCCAGCAGGCCTGACAGGGGACTCTATGGCTACACCTTC
J: TRBJ1-1; length: 12; size: -; D: -; V: TRBV2; CDR3: CASRIITYEAFF; DNA: TGTGCCAGCAGGATCATCACCTATGAAGCTTTCTTT
J: TRBJ2-3; length: 15; size: -; D: TRBD1; V: TRBV5-6; CDR3: CASSPGQGYTDTQYF; DNA: TGTGCCAGCAGCCCGGGACAGGGATACACAGATACGCAGTATTTT
J: TRBJ1-5; length: 14; size: -; D: -; V: TRBV9; CDR3: CASSVGSNNQPQHF; DNA: TGTGCCAGCAGCGTAGGTTCTAACAATCAGCCCCAGCATTTT
J: TRBJ1-5; length: 14; size: -; D: TRBD1; V: TRBV28; CDR3: CATLTGPSNQPQHF; DNA: TGTGCCACCCTGACAGGGCCTAGCAATCAGCCCCAGCATTTT
J: TRBJ2-7; length: 17; size: -; D: TRBD2; V: TRBV5-5; CDR3: CASSSIFSGTNSYEQYF; DNA: TGTGCCAGCAGTTCTATCTTCTCCGGGACTAACTCCTACGAGCAGTACTTC
J: TRBJ2-1; length: 17; size: -; D: TRBD1; V: TRBV4-1; CDR3: CASSQDWSGGPYNEQFF; DNA: TGCGCCAGCAGCCAAGATTGGTCAGGGGGCCCCTACAATGAGCAGTTCTTC
J: TRBJ2-7; length: 14; size: -; D: -; V: TRBV5-1; CDR3: CASSPGLGHYEQYF; DNA: TGCGCCAGCAGCCCGGGTTTGGGGCACTACGAGCAGTACTTC